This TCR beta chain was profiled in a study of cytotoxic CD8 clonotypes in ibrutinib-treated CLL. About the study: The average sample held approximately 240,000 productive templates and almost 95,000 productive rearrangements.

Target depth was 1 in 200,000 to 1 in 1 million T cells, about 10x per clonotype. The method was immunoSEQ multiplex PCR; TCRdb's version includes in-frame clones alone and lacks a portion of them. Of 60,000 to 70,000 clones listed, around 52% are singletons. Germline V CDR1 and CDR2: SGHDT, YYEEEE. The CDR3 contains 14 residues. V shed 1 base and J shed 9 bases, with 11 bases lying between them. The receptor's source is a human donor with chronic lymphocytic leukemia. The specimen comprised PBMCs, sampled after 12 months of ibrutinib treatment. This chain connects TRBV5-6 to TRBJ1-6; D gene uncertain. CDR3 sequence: CASSLLAGTSPLHF. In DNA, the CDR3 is TGTGCCAGCAGCTTGTTGGCAGGAACTTCACCCCTCCACTTT.